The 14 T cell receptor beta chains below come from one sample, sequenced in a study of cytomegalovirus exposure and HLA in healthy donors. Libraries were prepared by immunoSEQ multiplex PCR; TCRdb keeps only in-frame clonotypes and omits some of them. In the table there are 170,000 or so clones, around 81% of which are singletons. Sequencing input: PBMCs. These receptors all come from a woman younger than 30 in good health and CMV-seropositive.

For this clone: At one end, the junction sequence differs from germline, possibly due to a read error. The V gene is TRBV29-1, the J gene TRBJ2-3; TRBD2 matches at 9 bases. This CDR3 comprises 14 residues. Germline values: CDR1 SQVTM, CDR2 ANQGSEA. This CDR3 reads CSVEAGGPGDTQYF. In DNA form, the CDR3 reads TGCAGCGTAGAAGCGGGGGGACCGGGAGATACGCAGTATTTT.

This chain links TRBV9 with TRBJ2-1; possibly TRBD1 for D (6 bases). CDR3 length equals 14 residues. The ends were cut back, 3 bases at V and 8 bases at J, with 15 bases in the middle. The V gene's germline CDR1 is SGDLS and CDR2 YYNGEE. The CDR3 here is CASSGTGTWDEQFF. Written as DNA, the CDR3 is TGTGCCAGCAGCGGAACAGGGACGTGGGATGAGCAGTTCTTC. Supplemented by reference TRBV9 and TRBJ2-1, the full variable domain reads DSGVTQTPKHLITATGQRVTLRCSPRSGDLSVYWYQQSLDQGLQFLIQYYNGEERAKGNILERFSAQQFPDLHSELNLSSLELGDSALYFCASSGTGTWDEQFFGPGTRLTVL.

The CDR3 sequence is CASSPSGDYTDTQYF. The CDR3 DNA follows: TGCGCCAGCAGCCCGAGCGGGGACTACACAGATACGCAGTATTTT. The chain couples TRBV4-3 to TRBJ2-3; 7 bases agree with TRBD2. V gave up 4 bases and J gave up 2 bases; unmatched junction bases: 6. This CDR3 has 15 residues. The germline gives CDR1 LGHNA, CDR2 YSLEER.

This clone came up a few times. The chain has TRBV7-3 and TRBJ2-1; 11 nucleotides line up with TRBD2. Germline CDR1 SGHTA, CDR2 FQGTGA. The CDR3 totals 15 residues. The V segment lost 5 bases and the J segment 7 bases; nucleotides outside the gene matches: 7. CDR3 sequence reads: CASSLAGGPRNEQFF. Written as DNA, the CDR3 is TGTGCCAGCAGCCTAGCGGGGGGCCCGAGGAATGAGCAGTTCTTC.

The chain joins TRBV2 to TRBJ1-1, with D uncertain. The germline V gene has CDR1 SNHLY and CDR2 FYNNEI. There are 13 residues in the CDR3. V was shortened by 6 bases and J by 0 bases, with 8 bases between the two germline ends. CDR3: CASRGGMNTEAFF. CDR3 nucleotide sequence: TGTGCCAGCAGGGGAGGAATGAACACTGAAGCTTTCTTT.

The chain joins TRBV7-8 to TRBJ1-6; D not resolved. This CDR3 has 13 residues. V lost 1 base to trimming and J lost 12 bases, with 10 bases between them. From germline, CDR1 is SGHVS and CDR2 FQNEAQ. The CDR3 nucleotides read TGTGCCAGCAGCTTAGGGCCGAGGGAACCCCTCCACTTT. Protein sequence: CASSLGPREPLHF.

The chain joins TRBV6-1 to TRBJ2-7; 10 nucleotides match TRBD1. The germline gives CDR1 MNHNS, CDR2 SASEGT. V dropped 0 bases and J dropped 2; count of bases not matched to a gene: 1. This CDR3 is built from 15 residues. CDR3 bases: TGTGCCAGCAGTGAAGCGGACAGGGGGGCCTACGAGCAGTACTTC. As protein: CASSEADRGAYEQYF.

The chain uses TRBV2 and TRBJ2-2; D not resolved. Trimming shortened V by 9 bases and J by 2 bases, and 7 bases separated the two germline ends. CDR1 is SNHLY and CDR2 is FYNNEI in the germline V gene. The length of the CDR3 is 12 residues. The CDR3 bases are TGTGCCAGTCACAGAAACACCGGGGAGCTGTTTTTT. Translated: CASHRNTGELFF.

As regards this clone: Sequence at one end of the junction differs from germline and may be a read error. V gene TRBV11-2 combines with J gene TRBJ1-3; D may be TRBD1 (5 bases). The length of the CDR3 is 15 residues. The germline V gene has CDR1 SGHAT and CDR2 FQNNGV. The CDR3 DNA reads TGTGCCAGCAGCCTAGAAGGGGTTGCTGGAAACACCATATATTTT. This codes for CASSLEGVAGNTIYF.

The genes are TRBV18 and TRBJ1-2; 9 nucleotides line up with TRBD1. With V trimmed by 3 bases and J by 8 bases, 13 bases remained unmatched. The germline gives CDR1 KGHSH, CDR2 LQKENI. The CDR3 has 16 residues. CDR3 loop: CASSPSTGQGIGGYTF. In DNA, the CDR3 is TGTGCCAGCTCACCGTCGACGGGACAGGGTATCGGCGGCTACACCTTC.

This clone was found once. In DNA, the CDR3 is TGTGCCAGCAGCCTATTCGCGGGTGACTATGGCTACACCTTC. It codes for CASSLFAGDYGYTF. The chain combines TRBV7-2 with TRBJ1-2; no firm D call. With 5 bases removed from V and 3 bases from J, the gap between germline ends came to 13 bases. The CDR3 sequence is 14 residues long. CDR1 and CDR2 (germline): SGHTA, FQGNSA.

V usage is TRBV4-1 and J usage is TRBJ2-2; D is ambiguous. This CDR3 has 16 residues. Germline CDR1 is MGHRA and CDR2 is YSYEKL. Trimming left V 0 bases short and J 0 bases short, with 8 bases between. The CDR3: CASSQESQANTGELFF. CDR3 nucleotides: TGCGCCAGCAGCCAAGAATCGCAGGCGAACACCGGGGAGCTGTTTTTT.

The CDR3 here is CASSWLGDRKTDTQYF. The CDR3 DNA reads as TGTGCCAGCAGCTGGCTAGGGGACAGAAAAACAGATACGCAGTATTTT. The chain joins TRBV5-4 to TRBJ2-3, with 7 nucleotides matching TRBD1. Germline V CDR1 and CDR2: SGHNT, YYREEE (reference sequence). Trimming cost V 3 bases and J 3 bases; bases outside gene matches: 10. The length of the CDR3 is 16 residues.

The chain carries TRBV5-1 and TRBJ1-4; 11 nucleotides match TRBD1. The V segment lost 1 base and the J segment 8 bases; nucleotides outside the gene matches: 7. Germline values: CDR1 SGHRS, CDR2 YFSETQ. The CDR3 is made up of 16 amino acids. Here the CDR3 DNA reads TGCGCCAGCAGCTTGCAAGGACAGGGGGCAGGAGAAAAACTGTTTTTT. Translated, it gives CASSLQGQGAGEKLFF.